This T cell receptor (beta chain) is drawn from a study of blood T cell repertoires in COVID-19. Cohort assignment relied on participant-reported clinical history. Produced via immunoSEQ multiplex PCR; TCRdb's table is partial and in-frame only. Among around 190,000 clones, around 88% were seen once, and the ten largest hold roughly 5.9%. Germline values: CDR1 SGDLS, CDR2 YYNGEE. Trimming removed 2 bases at V and 0 bases at J, with 10 bases between. CDR3 size: 15 residues. The receptor's source is a man in his forties with acute COVID-19. Sample: PBMCs or T cells enriched from blood (not recorded which). V usage is TRBV9 and J usage is TRBJ2-3; possibly TRBD1 for D (6 bases). CDR3 region: CASSVRTDSTDTQYF. The CDR3 DNA reads as TGTGCCAGCAGCGTGAGGACAGATAGCACAGATACGCAGTATTTT.